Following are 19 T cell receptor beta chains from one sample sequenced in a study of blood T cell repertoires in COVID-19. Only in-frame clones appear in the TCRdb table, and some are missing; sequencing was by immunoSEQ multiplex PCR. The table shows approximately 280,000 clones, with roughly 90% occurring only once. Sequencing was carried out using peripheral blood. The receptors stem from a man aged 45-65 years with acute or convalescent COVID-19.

CDR3 amino acids: CASSGSGGAGEQFF. Written as DNA, the CDR3 is TGTGCCAGCAGTGGTAGCGGGGGGGCGGGTGAGCAGTTCTTC. The V and J genes are TRBV28 and TRBJ2-1; 11 bases map to TRBD2. The CDR3 spans 14 residues. Per the germline V gene, CDR1 is MDHEN and CDR2 is SYDVKM. Germline trimming cut 5 bases from V and 9 bases from J; bases unmatched to any gene: 6.

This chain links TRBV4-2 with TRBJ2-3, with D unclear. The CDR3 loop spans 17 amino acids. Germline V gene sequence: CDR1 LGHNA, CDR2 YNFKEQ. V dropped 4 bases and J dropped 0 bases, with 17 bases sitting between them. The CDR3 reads CASSRLSASASTDTQYF. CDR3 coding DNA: TGTGCCAGCAGCCGACTGAGCGCCAGTGCTAGCACAGATACGCAGTATTTT.

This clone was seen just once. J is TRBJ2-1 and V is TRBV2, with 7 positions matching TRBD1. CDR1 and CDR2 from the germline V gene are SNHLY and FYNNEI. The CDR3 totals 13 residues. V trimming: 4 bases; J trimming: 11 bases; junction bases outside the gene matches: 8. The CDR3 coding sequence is TGTGCCAGCAGTGTTCGACAGGGTGATCAGCAGTTCTTC. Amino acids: CASSVRQGDQQFF.

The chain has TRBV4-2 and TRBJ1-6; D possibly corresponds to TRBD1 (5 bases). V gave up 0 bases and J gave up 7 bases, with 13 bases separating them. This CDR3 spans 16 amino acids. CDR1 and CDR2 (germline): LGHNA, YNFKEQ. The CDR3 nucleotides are TGTGCCAGCAGCCAAGAAAAGACTCAGGGAAATTCACCCCTCCACTTT. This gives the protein CASSQEKTQGNSPLHF.

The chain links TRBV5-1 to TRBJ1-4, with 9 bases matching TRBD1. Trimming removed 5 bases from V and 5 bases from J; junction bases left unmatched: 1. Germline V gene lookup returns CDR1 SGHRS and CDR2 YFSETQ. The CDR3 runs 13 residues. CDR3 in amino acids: CASRTGGNEKLFF. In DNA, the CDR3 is TGCGCCAGCAGGACAGGGGGAAATGAAAAACTGTTTTTT.

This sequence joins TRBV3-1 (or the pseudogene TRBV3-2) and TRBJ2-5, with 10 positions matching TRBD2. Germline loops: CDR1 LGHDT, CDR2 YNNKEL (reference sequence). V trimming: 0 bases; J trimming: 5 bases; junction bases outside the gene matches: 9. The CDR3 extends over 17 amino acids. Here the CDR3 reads CASSQDGLAGGRETQYF. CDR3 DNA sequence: TGTGCCAGCAGCCAAGATGGGTTAGCGGGGGGCCGGGAGACCCAGTACTTC.

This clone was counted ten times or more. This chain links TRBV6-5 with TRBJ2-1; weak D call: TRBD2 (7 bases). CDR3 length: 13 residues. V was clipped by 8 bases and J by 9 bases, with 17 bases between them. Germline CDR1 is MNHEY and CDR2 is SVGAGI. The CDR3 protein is CASQRGGQGEQFF. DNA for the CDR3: TGTGCCAGCCAGCGCGGGGGCCAGGGTGAGCAGTTCTTC.

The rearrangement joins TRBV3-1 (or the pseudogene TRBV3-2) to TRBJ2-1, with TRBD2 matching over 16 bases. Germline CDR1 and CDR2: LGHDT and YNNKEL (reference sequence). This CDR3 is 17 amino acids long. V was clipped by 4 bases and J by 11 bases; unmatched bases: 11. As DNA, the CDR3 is TGTGCCAGCAGCCCCGGCCTAGGGACTAGCGGGGGGGCTCAGCAGTTCTTC. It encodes CASSPGLGTSGGAQQFF.

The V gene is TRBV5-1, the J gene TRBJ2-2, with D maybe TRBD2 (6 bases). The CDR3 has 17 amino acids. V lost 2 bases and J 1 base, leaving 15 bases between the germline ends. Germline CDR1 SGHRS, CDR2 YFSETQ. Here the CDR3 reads CASSFRLRGQNTGELFF. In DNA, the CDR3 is TGCGCCAGCAGCTTTCGACTGCGGGGCCAGAACACCGGGGAGCTGTTTTTT.

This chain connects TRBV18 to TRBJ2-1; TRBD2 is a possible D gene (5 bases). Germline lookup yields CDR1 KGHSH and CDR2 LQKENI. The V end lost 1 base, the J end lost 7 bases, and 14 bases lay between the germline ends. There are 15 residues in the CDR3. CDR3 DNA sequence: TGTGCCAGCTCACCACGGCTAGCCGGGGAGAATGAGCAGTTCTTC. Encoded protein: CASSPRLAGENEQFF.

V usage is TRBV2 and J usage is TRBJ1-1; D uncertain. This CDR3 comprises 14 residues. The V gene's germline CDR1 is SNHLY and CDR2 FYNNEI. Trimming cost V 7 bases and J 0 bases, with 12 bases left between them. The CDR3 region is CASKLENLNTEAFF. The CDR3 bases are TGTGCCAGCAAATTGGAGAATTTGAACACTGAAGCTTTCTTT.

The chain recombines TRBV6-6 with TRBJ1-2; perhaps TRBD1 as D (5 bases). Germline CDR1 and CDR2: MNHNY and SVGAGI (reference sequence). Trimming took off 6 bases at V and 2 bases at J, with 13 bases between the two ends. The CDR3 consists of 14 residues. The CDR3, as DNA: TGTGCCAGCAGCGTGGGAGGGGCCAACTATGGCTACACCTTC. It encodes CASSVGGANYGYTF.

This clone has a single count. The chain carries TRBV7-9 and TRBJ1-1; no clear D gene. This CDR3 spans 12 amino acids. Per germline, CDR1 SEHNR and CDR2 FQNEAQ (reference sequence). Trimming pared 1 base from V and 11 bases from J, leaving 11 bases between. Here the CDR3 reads CASSLVGVDAFF. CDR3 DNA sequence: TGTGCCAGCAGCTTAGTCGGGGTCGACGCTTTCTTT.

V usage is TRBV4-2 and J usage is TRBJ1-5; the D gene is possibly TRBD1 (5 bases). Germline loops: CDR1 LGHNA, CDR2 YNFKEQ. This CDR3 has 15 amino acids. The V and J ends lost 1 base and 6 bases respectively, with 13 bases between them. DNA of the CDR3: TGTGCCAGCAGCCAAGTATTGCAGGGAACTCAGCCCCAGCATTTT. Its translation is CASSQVLQGTQPQHF.

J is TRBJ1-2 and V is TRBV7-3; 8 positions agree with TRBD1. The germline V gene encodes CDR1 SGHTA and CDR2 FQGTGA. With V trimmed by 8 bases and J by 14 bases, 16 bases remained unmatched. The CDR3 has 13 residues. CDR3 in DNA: TGTGCCAGCGCGATGACCTCAGGGGGCGCGTATACCTTC. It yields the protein CASAMTSGGAYTF.

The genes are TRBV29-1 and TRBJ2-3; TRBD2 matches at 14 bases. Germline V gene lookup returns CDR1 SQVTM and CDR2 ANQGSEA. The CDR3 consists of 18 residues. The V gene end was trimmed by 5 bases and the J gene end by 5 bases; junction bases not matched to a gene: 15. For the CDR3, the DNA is TGCAGCGTTAGGGGCTTCGGACTAGCGGGGGGAATGGTAGATACGCAGTATTTT. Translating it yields CSVRGFGLAGGMVDTQYF.

The DNA of the CDR3 is TGTGCCAGCAGCCAAGTCCAGCGGTCGTTGCCTGGCACATTGGACCCTGAGGGTTACGAGCAGTACTTC. Its protein product is CASSQVQRSLPGTLDPEGYEQYF. The rearrangement links TRBV14 to TRBJ2-7, with a possible D match to TRBD2 (5 bases). V lost 1 base and J 4 bases, leaving 38 bases between the germline ends. Germline V gives CDR1 SGHDN, CDR2 FVKESK. CDR3 length: 23 residues.

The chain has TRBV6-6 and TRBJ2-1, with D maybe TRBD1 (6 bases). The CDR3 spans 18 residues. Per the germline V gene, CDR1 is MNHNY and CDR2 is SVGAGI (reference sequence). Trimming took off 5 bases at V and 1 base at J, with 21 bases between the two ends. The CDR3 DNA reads TGTGCCAGCAGTCATAAGGGCAGGGGTGAGGGATCCTACAATGAGCAGTTCTTC. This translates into CASSHKGRGEGSYNEQFF.

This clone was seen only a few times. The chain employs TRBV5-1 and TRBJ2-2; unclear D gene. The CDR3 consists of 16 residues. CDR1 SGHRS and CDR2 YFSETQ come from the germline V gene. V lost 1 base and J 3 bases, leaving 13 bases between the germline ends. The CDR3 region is CASSLQPGSHTGELFF. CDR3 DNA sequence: TGCGCCAGCAGCTTGCAACCCGGGTCTCACACCGGGGAGCTGTTTTTT.